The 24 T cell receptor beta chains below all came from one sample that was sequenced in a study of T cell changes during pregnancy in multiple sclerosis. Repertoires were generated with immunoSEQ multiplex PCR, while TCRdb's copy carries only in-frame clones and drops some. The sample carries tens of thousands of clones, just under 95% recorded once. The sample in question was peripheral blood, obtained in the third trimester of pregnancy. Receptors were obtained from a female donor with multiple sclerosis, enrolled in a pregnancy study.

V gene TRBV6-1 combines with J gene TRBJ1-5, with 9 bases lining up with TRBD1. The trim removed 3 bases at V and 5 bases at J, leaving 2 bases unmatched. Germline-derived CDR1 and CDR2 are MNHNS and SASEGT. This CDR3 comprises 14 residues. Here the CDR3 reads CASSEGQGYQPQHF. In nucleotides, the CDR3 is TGTGCCAGCAGTGAGGGACAGGGCTATCAGCCCCAGCATTTT.

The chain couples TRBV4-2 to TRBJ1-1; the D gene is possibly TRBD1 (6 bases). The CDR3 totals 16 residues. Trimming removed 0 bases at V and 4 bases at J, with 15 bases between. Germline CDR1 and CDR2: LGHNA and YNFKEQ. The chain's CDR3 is CASSQERKRTVTEAFF. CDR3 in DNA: TGTGCCAGCAGCCAAGAAAGGAAGAGGACAGTCACTGAAGCTTTCTTT.

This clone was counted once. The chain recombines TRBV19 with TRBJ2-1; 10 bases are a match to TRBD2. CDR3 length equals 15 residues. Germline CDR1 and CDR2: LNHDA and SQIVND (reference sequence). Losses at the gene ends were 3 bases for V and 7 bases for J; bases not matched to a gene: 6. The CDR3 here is CASSIMGLAKNEQFF. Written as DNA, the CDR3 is TGTGCCAGTAGTATCATGGGACTAGCGAAAAATGAGCAGTTCTTC.

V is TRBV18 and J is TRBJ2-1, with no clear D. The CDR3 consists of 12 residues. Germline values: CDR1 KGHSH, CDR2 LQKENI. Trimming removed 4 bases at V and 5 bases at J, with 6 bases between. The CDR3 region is CASSRENNEQFF. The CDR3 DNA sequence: TGTGCCAGCTCACGAGAAAACAATGAGCAGTTCTTC. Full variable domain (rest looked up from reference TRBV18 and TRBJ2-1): NAGVMQNPRHLVRRRGQEARLRCSPMKGHSHVYWYRQLPEEGLKFMVYLQKENIIDESGMPKERFSAEFPKEGPSILRIQQVVRGDSAAYFCASSRENNEQFFGPGTRLTVL.

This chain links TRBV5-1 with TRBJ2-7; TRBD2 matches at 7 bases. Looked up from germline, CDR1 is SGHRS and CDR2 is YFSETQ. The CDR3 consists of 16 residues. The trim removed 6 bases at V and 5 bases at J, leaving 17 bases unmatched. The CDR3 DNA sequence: TGCGCCAGCACCCGAAGGTCCGGGACTAATCTCCACGAGCAGTACTTC. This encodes CASTRRSGTNLHEQYF.

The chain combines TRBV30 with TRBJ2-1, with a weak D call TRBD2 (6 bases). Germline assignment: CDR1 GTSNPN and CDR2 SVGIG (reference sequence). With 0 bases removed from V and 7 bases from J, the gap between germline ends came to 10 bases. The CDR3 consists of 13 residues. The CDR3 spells CAWSVLEGNEQFF. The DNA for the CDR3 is TGTGCCTGGAGTGTACTGGAGGGTAATGAGCAGTTCTTC. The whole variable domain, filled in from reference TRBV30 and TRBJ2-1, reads SQTIHQWPATLVQPVGSPLSLECTVEGTSNPNLYWYRQAAGRGLQLLFYSVGIGQISSEVPQNLSASRPQDRQFILSSKKLLLSDSGFYLCAWSVLEGNEQFFGPGTRLTVL.

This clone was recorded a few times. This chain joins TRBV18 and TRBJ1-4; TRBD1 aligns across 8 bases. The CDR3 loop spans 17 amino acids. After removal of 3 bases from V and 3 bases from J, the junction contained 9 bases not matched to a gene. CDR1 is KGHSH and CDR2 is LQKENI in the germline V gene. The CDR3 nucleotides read TGTGCCAGCTCACCTGGACTCAGGGGGCTTGCTAATGAAAAACTGTTTTTT. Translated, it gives CASSPGLRGLANEKLFF.

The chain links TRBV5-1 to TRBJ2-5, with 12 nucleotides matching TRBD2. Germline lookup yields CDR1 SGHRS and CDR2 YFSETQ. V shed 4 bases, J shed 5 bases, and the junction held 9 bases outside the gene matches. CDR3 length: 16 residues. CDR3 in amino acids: CASSPLTSGRLETQYF. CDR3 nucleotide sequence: TGCGCCAGCAGCCCTTTAACTAGCGGGAGGTTGGAGACCCAGTACTTC.

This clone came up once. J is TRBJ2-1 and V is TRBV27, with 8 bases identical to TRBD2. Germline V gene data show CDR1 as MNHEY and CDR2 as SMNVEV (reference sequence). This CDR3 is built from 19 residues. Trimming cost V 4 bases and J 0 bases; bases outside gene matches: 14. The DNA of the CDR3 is TGTGCCAGCAGTTCCGGCGGGAGGACGACCTTTAGCTCCTACAATGAGCAGTTCTTC. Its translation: CASSSGGRTTFSSYNEQFF.

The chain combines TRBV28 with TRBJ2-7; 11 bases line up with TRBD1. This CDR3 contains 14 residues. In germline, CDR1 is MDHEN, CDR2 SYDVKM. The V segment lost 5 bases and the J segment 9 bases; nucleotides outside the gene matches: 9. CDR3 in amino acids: CASSTGTGGLWQYF. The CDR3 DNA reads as TGTGCCAGCAGTACCGGGACAGGGGGTCTATGGCAGTACTTC.

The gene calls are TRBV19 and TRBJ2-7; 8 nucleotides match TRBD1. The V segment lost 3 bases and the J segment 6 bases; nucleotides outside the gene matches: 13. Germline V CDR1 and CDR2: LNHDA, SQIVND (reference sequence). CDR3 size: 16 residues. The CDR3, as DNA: TGTGCCAGTAGTATGATGCTCGGACAGGGACCGGGCGAGCAGTACTTC. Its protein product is CASSMMLGQGPGEQYF.

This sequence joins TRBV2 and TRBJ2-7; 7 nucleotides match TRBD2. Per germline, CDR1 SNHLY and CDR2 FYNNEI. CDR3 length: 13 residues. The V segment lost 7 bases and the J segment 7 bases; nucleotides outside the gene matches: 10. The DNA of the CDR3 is TGTGCCAGCACTAGGGCGGGGGTAATTGAGCAGTACTTC. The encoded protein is CASTRAGVIEQYF.

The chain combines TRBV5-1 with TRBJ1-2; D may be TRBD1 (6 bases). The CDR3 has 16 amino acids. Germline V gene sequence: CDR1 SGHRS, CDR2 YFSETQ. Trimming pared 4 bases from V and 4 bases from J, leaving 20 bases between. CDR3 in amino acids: CASSPGTSYLFYGYTF. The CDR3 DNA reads TGCGCCAGCAGCCCGGGGACATCCTACTTGTTCTATGGCTACACCTTC.

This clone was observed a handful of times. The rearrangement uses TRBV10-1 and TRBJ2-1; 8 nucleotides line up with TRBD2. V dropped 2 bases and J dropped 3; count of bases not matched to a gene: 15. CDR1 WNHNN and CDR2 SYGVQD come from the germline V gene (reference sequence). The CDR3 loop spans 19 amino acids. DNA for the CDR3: TGCGCCAGCAGTGAGACGGGCGGGAGGCCTCGGGATCTCTACAATGAGCAGTTCTTC. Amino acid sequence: CASSETGGRPRDLYNEQFF.

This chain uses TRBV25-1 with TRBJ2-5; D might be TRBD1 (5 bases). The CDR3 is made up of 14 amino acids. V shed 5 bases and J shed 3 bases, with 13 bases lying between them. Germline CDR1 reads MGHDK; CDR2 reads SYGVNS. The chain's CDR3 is CASSPKQAKETQYF. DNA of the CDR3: TGTGCCAGCAGTCCCAAACAGGCTAAAGAGACCCAGTACTTC.

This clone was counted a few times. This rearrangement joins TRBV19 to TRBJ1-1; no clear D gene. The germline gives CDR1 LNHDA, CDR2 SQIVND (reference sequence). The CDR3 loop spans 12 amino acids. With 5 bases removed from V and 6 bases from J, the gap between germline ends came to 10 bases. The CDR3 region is CASSGQGPEAFF. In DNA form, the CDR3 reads TGTGCCAGTAGTGGGCAAGGCCCTGAAGCTTTCTTT.

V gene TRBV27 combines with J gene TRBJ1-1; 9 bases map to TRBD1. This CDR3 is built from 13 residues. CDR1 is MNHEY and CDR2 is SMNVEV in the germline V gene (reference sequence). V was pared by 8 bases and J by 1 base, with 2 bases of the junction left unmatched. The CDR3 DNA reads TGTGCCAGCTTGGGACAGGGGAACACTGAAGCTTTCTTT. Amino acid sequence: CASLGQGNTEAFF.

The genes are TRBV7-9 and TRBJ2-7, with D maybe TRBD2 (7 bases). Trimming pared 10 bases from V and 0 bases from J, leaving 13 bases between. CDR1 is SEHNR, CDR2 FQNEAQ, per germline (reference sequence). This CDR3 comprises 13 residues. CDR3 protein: CATGGTASYEQYF. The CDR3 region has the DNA TGTGCCACGGGGGGCACGGCCTCCTACGAGCAGTACTTC.

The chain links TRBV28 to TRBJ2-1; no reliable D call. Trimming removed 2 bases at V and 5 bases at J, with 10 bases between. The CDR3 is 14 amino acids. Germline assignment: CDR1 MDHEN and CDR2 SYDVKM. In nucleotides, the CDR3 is TGTGCCAGCAGTTTAGTGGCTCGAAACAATGAGCAGTTCTTC. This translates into CASSLVARNNEQFF.

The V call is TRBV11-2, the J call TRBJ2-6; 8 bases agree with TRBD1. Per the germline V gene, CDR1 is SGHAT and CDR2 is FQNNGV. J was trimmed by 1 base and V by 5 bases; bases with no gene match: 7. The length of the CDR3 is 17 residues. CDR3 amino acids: CASSTRTGRSGANVLTF. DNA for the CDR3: TGTGCCAGCAGCACCCGGACAGGGAGGTCTGGGGCCAACGTCCTGACTTTC.

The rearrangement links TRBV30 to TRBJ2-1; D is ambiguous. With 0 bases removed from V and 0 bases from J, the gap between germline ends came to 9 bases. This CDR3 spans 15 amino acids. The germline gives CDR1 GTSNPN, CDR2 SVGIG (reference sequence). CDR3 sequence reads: CAWSVWRSSYNEQFF. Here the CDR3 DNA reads TGTGCCTGGAGTGTGTGGCGGAGCTCCTACAATGAGCAGTTCTTC.

CDR3 bases: TGTGCCAGCAGTGTGGGCCGGATTCAAGAGACCCAGTACTTC. This sequence encodes CASSVGRIQETQYF. J is TRBJ2-5 and V is TRBV6-1, with D hard to call. Trimming stripped 4 bases from V and 2 bases from J, with 11 bases between. The germline gives CDR1 MNHNS, CDR2 SASEGT. The CDR3 contains 14 residues.

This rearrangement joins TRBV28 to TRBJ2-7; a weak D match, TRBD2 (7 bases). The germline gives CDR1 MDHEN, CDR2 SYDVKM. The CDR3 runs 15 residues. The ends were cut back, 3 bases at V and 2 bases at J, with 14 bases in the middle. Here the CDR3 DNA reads TGTGCCAGCAGTTTCTTAGGGGGGGCCACCTACGAGCAGTACTTC. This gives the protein CASSFLGGATYEQYF.

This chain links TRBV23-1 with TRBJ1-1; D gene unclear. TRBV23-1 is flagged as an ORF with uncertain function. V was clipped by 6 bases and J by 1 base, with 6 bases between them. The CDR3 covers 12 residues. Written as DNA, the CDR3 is TGCGCCAGCAGAGGGAGGAACACTGAAGCTTTCTTT. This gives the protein CASRGRNTEAFF.